This T cell receptor (beta chain) was retrieved from a study of tumor and adjacent non-tumor tissue in lung cancer (dated by TCRdb to the late 2010s). For the wider study: The cohort included 12 adenocarcinoma, 2 squamous cell carcinoma and 1 small cell lung cancer patients. Around 30 paired specimens, one tumor and one normal lung sample per patient, were profiled by TCRbeta CDR3 sequencing. Using bulk TCRbeta repertoires from approximately 15 lung cancer patients, the study set lung tumor tissue side by side with matched distant non-tumor lung tissue. A total of some 130,000,000 productive TCRbeta reads were generated by sequencing, corresponding to an average of roughly 4 million reads per sample. Ages among the roughly 15 patients ranged from about 31 to 85 years, there were approximately 10 men and 5 women, and disease was at TNM stage I to III. Beyond this particular receptor, the publication reports: Tumor tissue showed significantly greater TCR diversity (inverse Simpson) than normal lung tissue (approximately 400 vs 170, P = 0.0075, Mann-Whitney U test). The methods do not name the sequencing platform or mention unique molecular identifiers. The cohort had only roughly 16 patients, and the authors noted that larger samples and more detailed clinical data are needed. Peripheral blood was not sequenced, so blood TCRbeta repertoires were not examined in the lung cancer patients of the study. Younger patients had significantly higher TCR diversity, and higher tumor TCR diversity was associated with shorter overall and disease-free survival. A significantly larger cumulative share of the repertoire was made up by the top 100 clones in normal lung than in tumor tissue.

Deletion took 5 bases off V and 4 bases off J, with a span of 14 bases between the germline ends. The germline V gene (reference sequence) supplies CDR1 SEHNR and CDR2 FQNEAQ. The CDR3 runs 14 amino acids, cysteine and phenylalanine included. Just CDR3 DNA is preserved here, 42 bases in frame from base 1. A note on this clonotype: The target of this receptor is not known. No much larger clone exists at a distance of one base, and base qualities are not known.

RNA was isolated from bulk unsorted tissue, and RNA quality was assessed with a NanoDrop ND-1000 and an Agilent 2100. The donors were newly diagnosed lung cancer patients admitted for thoracic surgery in China from August to November 2014 who had not received prior chemotherapy. Patients with previous radiotherapy or chemotherapy, or with another concurrent cancer, were excluded from the study. Surgical tissue pieces of 1-2 cm3 were preserved in RNAlater solution and stored at -80 °C until use. Library creation used multiplex PCR. This sample was sequenced with an Illumina HiSeq 2500. Following protocols modified from ARM-PCR, the researchers constructed TCRbeta libraries through three rounds of nested PCR with primers (Table S4). PCR products of 200-500 bp were gel-excised and purified with the QIAquick gel extraction kit before sequencing. Concerning the study's data processing: Trimmomatic was used to clean the reads, FLASH was used to merge the reads into complete CDR3 sequences, and MiTCR was used to assign the reads to V(D)J germline segments. Clonal diversity was computed as the inverse Simpson's index with VDJtools. In-frame sequences lacking a premature stop codon were counted as productive reads. TCRdb passed the public sequencing reads through fastp at Q25 and MiXCR, retaining productive beta sequences. Each record represents a unique CDR3 protein, reported with the most common genes and DNA among its rows. In this record, the V and J calls reflect TCRdb's handling and not the investigators' own analysis. The sample table holds about 110,000 distinct CDR3 sequences, of which 84% were seen once. The top ten constitute 20% to 25% of the sample.

Sequencing was done on a sample of lung tumor tissue. The TCR was taken from a man between 65 and 85 years old with non-small cell lung cancer. The rearranged chain carries TRBV7-9 and TRBJ1-1; the D gene cannot be resolved reliably. The CDR3 in this case is CASSPQLGGTEAFF. The DNA is TGTGCCAGCAGCCCCCAATTAGGTGGCACTGAAGCTTTCTTT.